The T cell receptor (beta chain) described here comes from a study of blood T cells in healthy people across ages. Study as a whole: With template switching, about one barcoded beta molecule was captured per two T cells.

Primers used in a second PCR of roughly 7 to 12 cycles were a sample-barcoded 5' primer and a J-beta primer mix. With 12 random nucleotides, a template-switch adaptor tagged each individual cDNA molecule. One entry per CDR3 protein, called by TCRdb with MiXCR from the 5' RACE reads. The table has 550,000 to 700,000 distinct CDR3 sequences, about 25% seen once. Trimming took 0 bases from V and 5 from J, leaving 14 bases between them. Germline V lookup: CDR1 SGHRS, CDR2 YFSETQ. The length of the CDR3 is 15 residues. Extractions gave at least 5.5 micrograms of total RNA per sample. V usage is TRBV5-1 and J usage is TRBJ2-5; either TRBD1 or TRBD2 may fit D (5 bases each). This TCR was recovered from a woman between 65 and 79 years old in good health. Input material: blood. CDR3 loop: CASSLVGAPWETQYF. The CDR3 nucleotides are TGCGCCAGCAGCTTGGTCGGGGCTCCGTGGGAGACCCAGTACTTC.